This entry lists 23 T cell receptor beta chains sequenced from one sample in a study of blood T cell repertoires in COVID-19. Clones were sequenced by immunoSEQ multiplex PCR, and TCRdb holds only the in-frame ones, with some missing. The sample lists about half a million clones; over 75% were seen once. Specimen: peripheral blood. The origin of the receptors is a human donor in a cohort sampled during active COVID-19.

The chain has TRBV19 and TRBJ2-1, with TRBD1 identical over 7 bases. CDR3 size: 17 residues. J gave up 1 base and V 2 bases, and 8 bases lay outside the gene matches. The germline CDR1 and CDR2 sequences are LNHDA and SQIVND (reference sequence). This CDR3 is CASSILGNRGSYNEQFF. Written as DNA, the CDR3 is TGTGCCAGTAGTATACTAGGGAACAGGGGTTCCTACAATGAGCAGTTCTTC.

J is TRBJ2-5 and V is TRBV30, with D maybe TRBD2 (6 bases). The CDR3 is made up of 12 amino acids. Germline CDR1 and CDR2: GTSNPN and SVGIG (reference sequence). The V end lost 7 bases, the J end lost 2 bases, and 11 bases lay between the germline ends. CDR3 residues: CASGDLQETQYF. CDR3 DNA: TGTGCCTCCGGGGACTTACAAGAGACCCAGTACTTC. Supplemented by reference TRBV30 and TRBJ2-5, the full variable domain reads SQTIHQWPATLVQPVGSPLSLECTVEGTSNPNLYWYRQAAGRGLQLLFYSVGIGQISSEVPQNLSASRPQDRQFILSSKKLLLSDSGFYLCASGDLQETQYFGPGTRLLVL.

This clone was found once. V usage is TRBV15 and J usage is TRBJ2-2; the match to TRBD1 covers 9 bases. The V gene's germline CDR1 is LNHNV and CDR2 YYDKDF (reference sequence). With 1 base clipped from V and 5 bases from J, the junction kept 14 bases outside the gene matches. The CDR3 covers 19 residues. CDR3 residues: CATSRGRPQGASWTGELFF. The CDR3 DNA reads TGTGCCACCAGCAGAGGGAGGCCACAGGGGGCAAGTTGGACCGGGGAGCTGTTTTTT.

The chain carries TRBV4-3 and TRBJ1-1, with TRBD1 identical over 8 bases. CDR1 and CDR2 from the germline V gene are LGHNA and YSLEER. J gave up 5 bases and V 4 bases, and 15 bases lay outside the gene matches. The CDR3 length is 17 residues. This chain's CDR3 is CASSPRGTGGIGTEAFF. The CDR3 DNA follows: TGCGCCAGCAGCCCTCGGGGAACAGGGGGAATTGGGACTGAAGCTTTCTTT.

The V and J genes are TRBV6-5 and TRBJ1-2; no clear D. V was trimmed by 6 bases and J by 8 bases, leaving 22 bases between them. The germline CDR1 and CDR2 sequences are MNHEY and SVGAGI. The CDR3 sequence is 15 residues long. CDR3 amino acids: CASSLDSTQTYGYTF. Here the CDR3 DNA reads TGTGCCAGCAGCCTTGATAGCACTCAGACGTACGGCTACACCTTC.

The chain joins TRBV28 to TRBJ2-7; the match to TRBD2 covers 7 bases. Losses at the gene ends were 2 bases for V and 0 bases for J; bases not matched to a gene: 7. Germline-derived CDR1 and CDR2 are MDHEN and SYDVKM. The CDR3 covers 16 residues. The CDR3 is CASSLLGGSRSYEQYF. The CDR3 DNA reads as TGTGCCAGCAGTTTACTAGGCGGGAGCCGCTCCTACGAGCAGTACTTC.

This chain connects TRBV19 to TRBJ2-7, with D perhaps TRBD2 (5 bases). The CDR3 is made up of 15 amino acids. Germline V gene data show CDR1 as LNHDA and CDR2 as SQIVND (reference sequence). Trimming stripped 1 base from V and 3 bases from J, with 13 bases between. CDR3 DNA: TGTGCCAGTAGTATAGTCGGCGGGCTAGACTACGAGCAGTACTTC. Its protein product is CASSIVGGLDYEQYF. The complete variable domain, with remaining parts taken from reference TRBV19 and TRBJ2-7, reads DGGITQSPKYLFRKEGQNVTLSCEQNLNHDAMYWYRQDPGQGLRLIYYSQIVNDFQKGDIAEGYSVSREKKESFPLTVTSAQKNPTAFYLCASSIVGGLDYEQYFGPGTRLTVT.

This clone has a single count. This sequence joins TRBV4-2 and TRBJ2-7; D possibly corresponds to TRBD1 (6 bases). The CDR3 has 13 amino acids. Germline V lookup: CDR1 LGHNA, CDR2 YNFKEQ. V lost 4 bases and J 2 bases, leaving 9 bases between the germline ends. CDR3 protein: CASSRPGAYEQYF. Here the CDR3 DNA reads TGTGCCAGCAGCCGCCCAGGGGCCTACGAGCAGTACTTC.

The V and J genes are TRBV11-2 and TRBJ2-7; TRBD2 matches 8 bases. Per the germline V gene, CDR1 is SGHAT and CDR2 is FQNNGV. Germline trimming cut 7 bases from V and 0 bases from J; bases unmatched to any gene: 11. This CDR3 has 16 residues. CDR3 amino acids: CASTPMASGSSYEQYF. The CDR3 region has the DNA TGTGCCAGCACCCCGATGGCCAGCGGGAGCTCCTACGAGCAGTACTTC.

This clone was detected only a few times. The chain carries TRBV5-5 and TRBJ1-6; no definite D call. Germline lookup yields CDR1 SGHKS and CDR2 YYEKEE (reference sequence). The CDR3 has 14 amino acids. V was clipped by 1 base and J by 8 bases, with 10 bases between them. The CDR3 sequence: CASSLRAVYSPLHF. CDR3 DNA sequence: TGTGCCAGCAGCTTGAGAGCCGTATATTCACCCCTCCACTTT.

This clone has only one observation. The chain carries TRBV3-1 (or the pseudogene TRBV3-2) and TRBJ2-1, with a tentative D call TRBD2 (6 bases). Per germline, CDR1 LGHDT and CDR2 YNNKEL (reference sequence). V lost 5 bases and J 1 base, leaving 9 bases between the germline ends. This CDR3 contains 14 residues. The CDR3, as DNA: TGTGCCAGCAGCGGAGGGTGGTCCTACAATGAGCAGTTCTTC. Protein: CASSGGWSYNEQFF.

This chain links TRBV7-2 with TRBJ2-5; 7 nucleotides match TRBD1. V was clipped by 9 bases and J by 0 bases; unmatched bases: 4. The CDR3 loop spans 13 amino acids. Germline V lookup: CDR1 SGHTA, CDR2 FQGNSA. The CDR3 loop is CARKQGNQETQYF. In DNA form, the CDR3 reads TGTGCCAGAAAACAGGGGAACCAAGAGACCCAGTACTTC.

This chain links TRBV19 with TRBJ2-5; D gene unclear. This CDR3 spans 14 amino acids. V shed 3 bases and J shed 3 bases, with 11 bases lying between them. Germline V gives CDR1 LNHDA, CDR2 SQIVND (reference sequence). As DNA, the CDR3 is TGTGCCAGTAGTATTGTCGACGGAGAAGAGACCCAGTACTTC. Translated, it gives CASSIVDGEETQYF.

The CDR3 sequence: CAWSSNYEQYF. CDR3 bases: TGTGCCTGGAGTTCTAACTACGAGCAGTACTTC. This chain links TRBV30 with TRBJ2-7; D is unclear. V shed 2 bases and J shed 3 bases, with 5 bases lying between them. Looked up from germline, CDR1 is GTSNPN and CDR2 is SVGIG (reference sequence). The CDR3 is made up of 11 amino acids.

The rearrangement joins TRBV29-1 to TRBJ2-3, with 9 bases lining up with TRBD2. CDR1 is SQVTM and CDR2 is ANQGSEA in the germline V gene. The CDR3 runs 13 residues. The CDR3 DNA is TGCAGTGATAAGCGGGGGGGCACAGATACGCAGTATTTT. It yields the protein CSDKRGGTDTQYF.

The gene calls are TRBV5-1 and TRBJ2-3; 7 bases are a match to TRBD2. Germline V lookup: CDR1 SGHRS, CDR2 YFSETQ. CDR3 length equals 15 residues. The V and J ends lost 1 base and 4 bases, in that order; junction bases with no gene match: 6. Here the CDR3 DNA reads TGCGCCAGCAGCTTGCGGGGGGAGGAGGCAGATACGCAGTATTTT. This encodes CASSLRGEEADTQYF.

V usage is TRBV27 and J usage is TRBJ1-1; D ambiguous. CDR3 length: 13 residues. From germline, CDR1 is MNHEY and CDR2 SMNVEV (reference sequence). The V and J ends lost 2 bases and 4 bases respectively, with 8 bases between them. CDR3 loop: CASSLGRFTEAFF. The CDR3 DNA reads as TGTGCCAGCAGTTTAGGCAGGTTCACTGAAGCTTTCTTT.

This clone was seen just once. The CDR3 DNA is TGTGCCAGCAGTTACCCGACTGAAGCTTTCTTT. Translation: CASSYPTEAFF. The V gene is TRBV6-2 or TRBV6-3, the J gene TRBJ1-1; D unresolved. Germline V CDR1 and CDR2: MNHEY, SVGEGT. The CDR3 is 11 amino acids. V lost 2 bases to trimming and J lost 5 bases, with 3 bases between them.

The CDR3 protein is CASGGITLGTYEQYF. CDR3 sequence (DNA): TGTGCCAGCGGGGGGATCACCCTTGGAACCTACGAGCAGTACTTC. J is TRBJ2-7 and V is TRBV6-5; D might be TRBD2 (6 bases). Germline CDR1 and CDR2: MNHEY and SVGAGI. Trimming shortened V by 8 bases and J by 2 bases, and 19 bases separated the two germline ends. The CDR3 runs 15 residues.

The rearrangement links TRBV30 to TRBJ2-1, with 9 bases matching TRBD2. The germline V gene has CDR1 GTSNPN and CDR2 SVGIG (reference sequence). The CDR3 runs to 18 residues. The J segment lost 0 bases and the V segment lost 1 base, leaving 10 bases of the junction unmatched. The CDR3 DNA is TGTGCCTGGAGTGATCTAGCGGGATATGGAACCTCCTACAATGAGCAGTTCTTC. As protein: CAWSDLAGYGTSYNEQFF.

The rearrangement links TRBV6-5 to TRBJ2-5, with 7 bases identical to TRBD1. The junction had 9 bases not matched to a gene; V was cut back by 3 bases and J by 5 bases. This CDR3 is 15 amino acids long. From germline, CDR1 is MNHEY and CDR2 SVGAGI. For the CDR3, the DNA is TGTGCCAGCAGTTATCGGCCAACAGGGGTCGAGACCCAGTACTTC. Encoded protein: CASSYRPTGVETQYF.

The V gene is TRBV4-1, the J gene TRBJ1-4, with 7 positions matching TRBD1. There are 16 residues in the CDR3. Unmatched junction bases numbered 8, after V lost 2 bases and J lost 5 bases. Germline V gives CDR1 MGHRA, CDR2 YSYEKL. The CDR3 sequence: CASSQFLTTGNEKLFF. CDR3 sequence (DNA): TGCGCCAGCAGCCAATTTCTCACGACAGGGAATGAAAAACTGTTTTTT.

This clone was found once. The CDR3 DNA is TGTGCCAGCAGCTGGAGTGAGCAAGAGACCCAGTACTTC. It codes for CASSWSEQETQYF. The V and J genes are TRBV7-8 and TRBJ2-5; D is uncertain. V was trimmed by 4 bases and J by 2 bases, leaving 8 bases between them. Germline CDR1 SGHVS, CDR2 FQNEAQ. There are 13 residues in the CDR3.